This is a list of T cell receptor beta chains from one sample in a study of PD-1 blockade in mismatch repair-deficient tumors. Here immunoSEQ multiplex PCR was the method, and the copy in TCRdb shows in-frame clones only, minus some. Of about 20,000 clones in the sample, approximately 85% were seen once. This material consisted of peripheral blood, taken 2 weeks after starting pembrolizumab. These TCRs come from an adult with mismatch repair-deficient cancer. CDR3s include the opening cysteine and the closing phenylalanine or tryptophan. D genes are given only for firm matches. Size values are once, few and many counts, or a class for expanded clones, and some rows have none.

TRBJ2-1	TRBV7-9	NA	TRBD2	TGTGCCAGCAGCTTACAGCGGGAGGGCCGCGAGCAGTTCTTC	CASSLQREGREQFF
TRBJ2-7	TRBV5-6	NA	NA	TGTGCCAGCAGCTTGATGGGACTGGTTTACGAGCAGTACTTC	CASSLMGLVYEQYF
TRBJ2-7	TRBV28	few	NA	TGTGCCAGCAGTTTTCAGGGCTTCATAGGGGACGAGCAGTACTTC	CASSFQGFIGDEQYF
TRBJ2-2	TRBV25-1	NA	TRBD1	TGTGCCAGCAGTGATATTGTCCCCGGGACAGCTACCGGGGAGCTGTTTTTT	CASSDIVPGTATGELFF
TRBJ1-1	TRBV11-2	once	NA	TGTGCCAGCAGCTTAGATGGATCGGGGGCTGAAGCTTTCTTT	CASSLDGSGAEAFF
TRBJ2-3	TRBV11-3	NA	TRBD2	TGTGCCAGCAGCCCCTGGACTAGCGGGAGGGCCGGCACGCAGTATTTT	CASSPWTSGRAGTQYF
TRBJ2-7	TRBV18	NA	NA	TGTGCCAGCTCAGCCCCCGCCGGCTACGAGCAGTACTTC	CASSAPAGYEQYF
TRBJ2-3	TRBV9	NA	NA	TGTGCCAGCAGCGCCGACCGAGATACGCAGTATTTT	CASSADRDTQYF
TRBJ2-3	TRBV29-1	NA	NA	TGCAGCGTTGTCATCAGAAGCACAGATACGCAGTATTTT	CSVVIRSTDTQYF
TRBJ2-7	TRBV2	once	NA	TGTGCCAGCAGTGAAAACGGGGGTGCCTACGAGCAGTACTTC	CASSENGGAYEQYF
TRBJ2-2	TRBV25-1	few	NA	TGTGCCAGCAGTGGATCTAGCGCGGGGGGGGAGCTGTTTTTT	CASSGSSAGGELFF
TRBJ2-7	TRBV5-6	NA	NA	TGTGCCAGCAGCTTCGCAGGGTATAGGACCTACGAGCAGTACTTC	CASSFAGYRTYEQYF
TRBJ2-1	TRBV6-5	NA	TRBD1	TGTGCCAGCAGTTACGGGACAGCCGAGCAGTTCTTC	CASSYGTAEQFF
TRBJ2-3	TRBV10-3	NA	TRBD2	TGTGCCACCGAGACCGGGACTAGCGGGACGGGAGATACGCAGTATTTT	CATETGTSGTGDTQYF
TRBJ2-1	TRBV4-1	medium-sized	TRBD2	TGCGCCGCGGGGGGTCGAAGCTCCTACAATGAGCAGTTCTTC	CAAGGRSSYNEQFF
TRBJ2-3	TRBV7-8	NA	NA	TGTGCCAGCAGCTTATCCCTAAATCGGGACCCACGTCCTAAAGATACGCAGTATTTT	CASSLSLNRDPRPKDTQYF
TRBJ1-1	TRBV27	NA	NA	TGTGCCAGCAGGCTCTTAGGAGTACCAGGTGAAGCTTTCTTT	CASRLLGVPGEAFF
TRBJ2-3	TRBV7-6	NA	NA	TGTGCCAGCAGCTTTTCAGATACGCAGTATTTT	CASSFSDTQYF
TRBJ2-7	TRBV27	NA	NA	TGTGCCAGCAGTTTGTCGACTAGTCGCGAGCAGTACTTC	CASSLSTSREQYF
TRBJ2-5	TRBV19	NA	NA	TGTGCCAGTAGTCCGGGGATCCAAGAGACCCAGTACTTC	CASSPGIQETQYF
TRBJ2-5	TRBV5-5	NA	NA	TGTGCCAGCAGCTTGGGGATAATCCAAGAGACCCAGTACTTC	CASSLGIIQETQYF
TRBJ1-2	TRBV5-6	few	NA	TGTGCCAGCAGCTTGGATGGGTATGGCTACACCTTC	CASSLDGYGYTF
TRBJ2-3	TRBV4-2	NA	TRBD1	TGTGCCAGCAGCCAAGACCACAGGGGGACAGATACGCAGTATTTT	CASSQDHRGTDTQYF
TRBJ2-7	TRBV6-1	NA	NA	TGTGCCAGCAGTTCCGGGACACTTCATACCTACGAGCAGTACTTC	CASSSGTLHTYEQYF
TRBJ2-6	TRBV10-3	NA	NA	TGTGCCATGTCTACCTCTGGGGCCAACGTCCTGACTTTC	CAMSTSGANVLTF
TRBJ1-5	TRBV6-5	NA	NA	TGTGCCAGCAGTTACGAGGCAGAGTATCAGCTCCAGCATTTT	CASSYEAEYQLQHF
TRBJ2-5	TRBV7-8	NA	TRBD2	TGTGCCAGCAGCTTAGCGGCTGGCCGGGGAGGGCAAGAGACCCAGTACTTC	CASSLAAGRGGQETQYF
TRBJ2-1	TRBV27	NA	NA	TGTGCCAGCAGTTGGGGGGGGCAGCTTGGGCAGTTCTTC	CASSWGGQLGQFF
TRBJ2-1	TRBV4-3	NA	NA	TGCGCCAGCAGCCAAGCGGCGGGGATCCTAGGCGAGCAGTTCTTC	CASSQAAGILGEQFF
TRBJ2-1	TRBV4-3	once	NA	TGCGCCAGCAGCCAAGCTGTGCTGGGGGAGCACAATGAGCAGTTCTTC	CASSQAVLGEHNEQFF
TRBJ2-2	TRBV5-6	NA	NA	TGTGCCAATGCGGGTTATGTCGGGGCTAGCCTCACCGGGGAGCTGTTTTTT	CANAGYVGASLTGELFF
TRBJ2-5	TRBV10-2	NA	NA	TGCGCCAGCAGTGATGTGGCGGGACGTAAAGAGACCCAGTACTTC	CASSDVAGRKETQYF
TRBJ2-1	TRBV6-4	medium-sized	NA	TGTGCCAGCAGTGACTCTAGCGGCTCCTACAATGAGCAGTTCTTC	CASSDSSGSYNEQFF
TRBJ1-1	TRBV28	NA	NA	TGTGCCAGCAGTTTATGGGCCCAGGGCACTGAAGCTTTCTTT	CASSLWAQGTEAFF
TRBJ2-1	TRBV7-2	NA	NA	TGTGCCAGCAGCTCACTACGGGGGTCTTACAATGAGCAGTTCTTC	CASSSLRGSYNEQFF
TRBJ1-2	TRBV2	NA	TRBD1	TGTGCCAGTGGACAGGGTCGGAGCGGCTACACCTTC	CASGQGRSGYTF
TRBJ2-1	TRBV11-2	NA	NA	TGTGCCAGCAGCCCCCTCGGAGCGGGCTCCTACAATGAGCAGTTCTTC	CASSPLGAGSYNEQFF
TRBJ2-3	TRBV6-1	NA	TRBD1	TGTGCCAGCAGTGAAGGACAGGGGGCAGATACGCAGTATTTT	CASSEGQGADTQYF
TRBJ2-2	TRBV11-2	NA	TRBD2	TGTGCCAGCAGCGAAATATCTAGCGGGTATAACACCGGGGAGCTGTTTTTT	CASSEISSGYNTGELFF
TRBJ1-3	TRBV4-1	once	NA	TGCGCCAGCAGCCAGGGGACGTTCTCTGGAAACACCATATATTTT	CASSQGTFSGNTIYF